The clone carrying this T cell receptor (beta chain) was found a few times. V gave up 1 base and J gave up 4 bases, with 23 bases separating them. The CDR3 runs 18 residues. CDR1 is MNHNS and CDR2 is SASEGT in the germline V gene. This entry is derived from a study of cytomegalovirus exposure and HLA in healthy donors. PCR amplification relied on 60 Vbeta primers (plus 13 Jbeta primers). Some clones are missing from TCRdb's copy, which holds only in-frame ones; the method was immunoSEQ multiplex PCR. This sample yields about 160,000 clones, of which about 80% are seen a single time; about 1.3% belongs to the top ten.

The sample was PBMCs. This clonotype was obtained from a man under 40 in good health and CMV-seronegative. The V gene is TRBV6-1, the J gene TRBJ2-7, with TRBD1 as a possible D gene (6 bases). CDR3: CASSEGATRVGAAYEQYF. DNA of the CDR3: TGTGCCAGCAGTGAAGGCGCGACTCGAGTGGGGGCTGCGTACGAGCAGTACTTC.